The 21 T cell receptor beta chains below were found in one sample sequenced in a study of OX40 agonist ivuxolimab in advanced cancers. The method was immunoSEQ multiplex PCR; TCRdb's version includes in-frame clones alone and lacks a portion of them. Of 50,000 to 60,000 clones listed, roughly 90% are singletons. The sequenced sample was CD4+ or CD8+ T cells sorted from blood, obtained in a trial of the OX40 agonist ivuxolimab. All receptors derive from an adult with an advanced solid tumor such as melanoma, head and neck, liver or kidney cancer.

CDR3 nucleotides: TGTGCCAGTAGTGTGACAGGGGGTTCGAACACTGAAGCTTTCTTT. This encodes CASSVTGGSNTEAFF. The chain employs TRBV19 and TRBJ1-1, with 9 bases identical to TRBD1. CDR3 length: 15 residues. Germline CDR1 and CDR2: LNHDA and SQIVND (reference sequence). V was pared by 5 bases and J by 1 base, with 5 bases of the junction left unmatched.

The chain combines TRBV19 with TRBJ2-6; D is possibly TRBD2 (6 bases). The CDR3 has 21 residues. CDR1 and CDR2 (germline): LNHDA, SQIVND (reference sequence). V was clipped by 3 bases and J by 0 bases, with 24 bases between them. The chain's CDR3 is CASSIWGMLGGSDSGANVLTF. As DNA, the CDR3 is TGTGCCAGTAGTATTTGGGGAATGTTGGGAGGATCCGACTCTGGGGCCAACGTCCTGACTTTC.

The chain has TRBV6-1 and TRBJ1-2; D gene unclear. CDR3 length equals 10 residues. Deletions cut 4 bases from V and 5 bases from J, with 2 bases between. Germline CDR1 and CDR2: MNHNS and SASEGT. The CDR3 region is CASSAYGYTF. CDR3 coding DNA: TGTGCCAGCAGTGCGTATGGCTACACCTTC.

This chain uses TRBV6-1 with TRBJ2-2; D is ambiguous. The germline gives CDR1 MNHNS, CDR2 SASEGT. V was clipped by 1 base and J by 5 bases, with 5 bases between them. The CDR3 consists of 13 residues. The CDR3 loop is CASSEDQTGELFF. CDR3 bases: TGTGCCAGCAGTGAAGATCAAACCGGGGAGCTGTTTTTT.

CDR3 amino acids: CASSTPGGRSTDTQYF. DNA for the CDR3: TGTGCCAGCAGTACACCCGGCGGGAGAAGCACAGATACGCAGTATTTT. The chain uses TRBV27 and TRBJ2-3; TRBD2 agrees at 7 bases. J was trimmed by 0 bases and V by 5 bases; bases with no gene match: 8. Per germline, CDR1 MNHEY and CDR2 SMNVEV (reference sequence). The CDR3 runs 16 residues.

The chain combines TRBV25-1 with TRBJ1-1; a weak D match, TRBD1 (6 bases). CDR1 is MGHDK, CDR2 SYGVNS, per germline. The CDR3 contains 15 residues. The ends were cut back, 1 base at V and 1 base at J, with 10 bases in the middle. CDR3 region: CASSEWGARNTEAFF. The CDR3 DNA follows: TGTGCCAGCAGTGAATGGGGGGCAAGGAACACTGAAGCTTTCTTT.

The chain employs TRBV19 and TRBJ2-7; D not resolved. Trimming shortened V by 4 bases and J by 3 bases, and 10 bases separated the two germline ends. Germline V gives CDR1 LNHDA, CDR2 SQIVND (reference sequence). This CDR3 is built from 13 residues. CDR3 DNA sequence: TGTGCCAGTAGTACAAGGAATTACTACGAGCAGTACTTC. Protein: CASSTRNYYEQYF.

The chain employs TRBV6-6 and TRBJ1-1; weak D call: TRBD1 (5 bases). V lost 2 bases to trimming and J lost 4 bases, with 5 bases between them. The CDR3 spans 12 residues. The germline V gene has CDR1 MNHNY and CDR2 SVGAGI (reference sequence). Here the CDR3 DNA reads TGTGCCAGCAGTTACGGGGGCACTGAAGCTTTCTTT. This codes for CASSYGGTEAFF.

J is TRBJ2-1 and V is TRBV5-1, with no clear D. CDR1 SGHRS and CDR2 YFSETQ come from the germline V gene. The CDR3 runs to 14 residues. The V end lost 2 bases, the J end lost 4 bases, and 10 bases lay between the germline ends. The CDR3 DNA reads as TGCGCCAGCAGCTTTGTCGACGGGTACAATGAGCAGTTCTTC. This encodes CASSFVDGYNEQFF.

This clone has only a few counts. The V gene is TRBV9, the J gene TRBJ1-1; TRBD1 is a possible D gene (5 bases). The CDR3 has 16 amino acids. Trimming pared 5 bases from V and 3 bases from J, leaving 20 bases between. Germline V gene lookup returns CDR1 SGDLS and CDR2 YYNGEE. CDR3 amino acids: CASSELQGPYYTEAFF. The CDR3 bases are TGTGCCAGCAGTGAACTCCAGGGTCCTTACTACACTGAAGCTTTCTTT.

V is TRBV27 and J is TRBJ1-6; D ambiguous. The ends were cut back, 0 bases at V and 0 bases at J, with 9 bases in the middle. CDR3 length: 17 residues. Germline CDR1 and CDR2: MNHEY and SMNVEV (reference sequence). This CDR3 is CASSLSRWDSYNSPLHF. CDR3 DNA sequence: TGTGCCAGCAGTTTATCGAGATGGGACTCCTATAATTCACCCCTCCACTTT.

The chain joins TRBV29-1 to TRBJ1-5, with no clear D. The length of the CDR3 is 13 residues. V was cut by 6 bases and J by 3 bases, with 12 bases left in between. Germline loops: CDR1 SQVTM, CDR2 ANQGSEA. Written as DNA, the CDR3 is TGCAGCGTGACCCGTGGTCCCAATCAGCCCCAGCATTTT. Protein sequence: CSVTRGPNQPQHF.

The chain uses TRBV28 and TRBJ2-1; D might be TRBD1 (6 bases). This CDR3 spans 17 amino acids. The V end lost 3 bases, the J end lost 0 bases, and 15 bases lay between the germline ends. Germline assignment: CDR1 MDHEN and CDR2 SYDVKM. The CDR3 region has the DNA TGTGCCAGCAGTTTCCGATTGCGGACAGCCTCCTACAATGAGCAGTTCTTC. Its translation is CASSFRLRTASYNEQFF. The complete variable domain, with remaining parts taken from reference TRBV28 and TRBJ2-1, reads DVKVTQSSRYLVKRTGEKVFLECVQDMDHENMFWYRQDPGLGLRLIYFSYDVKMKEKGDIPEGYSVSREKKERFSLILESASTNQTSMYLCASSFRLRTASYNEQFFGPGTRLTVL.

This sequence joins TRBV6-5 and TRBJ2-1; no definite D call. Trimming took 3 bases from V and 7 from J, leaving 10 bases between them. This CDR3 has 13 amino acids. Germline V lookup: CDR1 MNHEY, CDR2 SVGAGI. In DNA, the CDR3 is TGTGCCAGCAGTTATAGCCCGAAGAATGAGCAGTTCTTC. Translating gives CASSYSPKNEQFF.

The chain employs TRBV6-1 and TRBJ1-2; a possible D gene is TRBD1 (6 bases). V was cut by 5 bases and J by 8 bases, with 18 bases left in between. Germline V gene sequence: CDR1 MNHNS, CDR2 SASEGT. This CDR3 spans 14 amino acids. This chain's CDR3 is CASSSPGQLPGYTF. DNA for the CDR3: TGTGCCAGCAGTTCACCCGGACAGCTGCCCGGCTACACCTTC.

The rearrangement uses TRBV5-6 and TRBJ2-5; D may be TRBD1 (5 bases). The CDR3 runs to 15 residues. CDR1 is SGHDT, CDR2 YYEEEE, per germline. V was clipped by 0 bases and J by 4 bases, with 13 bases between them. In nucleotides, the CDR3 is TGTGCCAGCAGCTTGGTAGGGGCCCATCGAGAGACCCAGTACTTC. Translating it yields CASSLVGAHRETQYF.

This chain uses TRBV9 with TRBJ1-1; possible D gene TRBD1, 5 bases. Trimming shortened V by 0 bases and J by 1 base, and 10 bases separated the two germline ends. CDR3 length equals 15 residues. Germline values: CDR1 SGDLS, CDR2 YYNGEE. The CDR3 DNA reads TGTGCCAGCAGCGTAGCAGTACAGGAGAACACTGAAGCTTTCTTT. This translates into CASSVAVQENTEAFF.

The V and J genes are TRBV14 and TRBJ2-5; a weak D match, TRBD1 (5 bases). Between the trimmed V and J ends, which lost 1 base and 10 bases, there was a span of 10 bases. Germline V CDR1 and CDR2: SGHDN, FVKESK. The CDR3 spans 12 residues. CDR3 DNA sequence: TGTGCCAGCAGCCAAGGGCAGGGTGACCAGTACTTC. Translation: CASSQGQGDQYF.

The chain has TRBV6-6 and TRBJ2-1, with D possibly matching TRBD2 (5 bases). Germline CDR1 is MNHNY and CDR2 is SVGAGI (reference sequence). CDR3 length: 13 residues. Trimming took off 0 bases at V and 6 bases at J, with 6 bases between the two ends. In DNA form, the CDR3 reads TGTGCCAGCAGTTACTCGAGGGCCAATGAGCAGTTCTTC. Amino acids: CASSYSRANEQFF.

V usage is TRBV27 and J usage is TRBJ2-4; 7 positions agree with TRBD2. Germline assignment: CDR1 MNHEY and CDR2 SMNVEV (reference sequence). The CDR3 covers 16 residues. V was pared by 5 bases and J by 0 bases, with 7 bases of the junction left unmatched. The CDR3 protein is CASSPYGRGAKNIQYF. CDR3 coding DNA: TGTGCCAGCAGTCCCTATGGGAGGGGAGCCAAAAACATTCAGTACTTC.

CDR3 nucleotides: TGCAGTGCAATCAGGGCCACTGAAGCTTTCTTT. Its protein is CSAIRATEAFF. V is TRBV20-1 and J is TRBJ1-1; the D gene is possibly TRBD1 (5 bases). CDR1 is DFQATT, CDR2 SNEGSKA, per germline (reference sequence). V lost 6 bases, J lost 4 bases, and 9 bases lay in between. This CDR3 has 11 residues.